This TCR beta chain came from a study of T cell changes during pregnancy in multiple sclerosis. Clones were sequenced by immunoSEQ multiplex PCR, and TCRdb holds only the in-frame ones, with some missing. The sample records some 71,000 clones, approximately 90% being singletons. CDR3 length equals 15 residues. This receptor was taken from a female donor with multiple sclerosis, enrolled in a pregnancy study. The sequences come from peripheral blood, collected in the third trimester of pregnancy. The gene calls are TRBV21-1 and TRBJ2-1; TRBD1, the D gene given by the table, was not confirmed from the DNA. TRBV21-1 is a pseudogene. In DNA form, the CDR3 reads TGTGCCAGCACACGACAGGGCCCCCTATACAATGAGCAGTTCTTC. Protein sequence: CASTRQGPLYNEQFF.